Listed here are 24 T cell receptor beta chains from one sample, sequenced in a study of sequential checkpoint blockade in melanoma. Treatment here: randomized to nivolumab then ipilimumab (arm A) or the reverse (arm B). Generated by immunoSEQ multiplex PCR, the TCRdb table keeps only in-frame clones and is missing some. The table has 12,000 or so clones, roughly four fifths seen once; the top ten hold 7.5%. Sequenced material: CD8+ T cells sorted from blood (inferred from file names), taken from a patient given nivolumab and ipilimumab in sequence. These receptors were collected from a human donor with melanoma.

The CDR3 region is CASSWRSLNTEAFF. CDR3 bases: TGTGCCAGCAGTTGGCGGTCTTTGAACACTGAAGCTTTCTTT. This chain joins TRBV6-5 and TRBJ1-1, with no clear D. CDR3 size: 14 residues. Trimming cost V 4 bases and J 0 bases, with 9 bases left between them. The V gene's germline CDR1 is MNHEY and CDR2 SVGAGI.

The CDR3 DNA reads as TGCGCCAGCAGCCTCGGGACTAGCGGGGGCGATGAGCAGTTCTTC. Encoded protein: CASSLGTSGGDEQFF. The V gene is TRBV5-1, the J gene TRBJ2-1; TRBD2 agrees at 14 bases. V shed 4 bases and J 8 bases; nucleotides not matched to a gene: 5. This CDR3 has 15 residues. Germline loops: CDR1 SGHRS, CDR2 YFSETQ.

The chain employs TRBV9 and TRBJ2-3; D unclear. From germline, CDR1 is SGDLS and CDR2 YYNGEE. There are 18 residues in the CDR3. The V end lost 0 bases, the J end lost 0 bases, and 17 bases lay between the germline ends. CDR3 protein: CASSVAVTERSSTDTQYF. Here the CDR3 DNA reads TGTGCCAGCAGCGTAGCGGTCACAGAAAGATCTAGCACAGATACGCAGTATTTT. The full variable domain, rest sourced from reference TRBV9 and TRBJ2-3, is DSGVTQTPKHLITATGQRVTLRCSPRSGDLSVYWYQQSLDQGLQFLIQYYNGEERAKGNILERFSAQQFPDLHSELNLSSLELGDSALYFCASSVAVTERSSTDTQYFGPGTRLTVL.

The V and J genes are TRBV7-3 and TRBJ2-1; 9 positions match TRBD2. Trimming at V came to 4 bases and at J to 1 base, leaving 2 bases not matched to a gene. The CDR3 covers 15 residues. Germline assignment: CDR1 SGHTA and CDR2 FQGTGA. This CDR3 is CASSSLAGSYNEQFF. The CDR3 region has the DNA TGTGCCAGCAGCTCACTAGCGGGTTCCTACAATGAGCAGTTCTTC.

In nucleotides, the CDR3 is TGTGCCAGCAGCGTAGGGGGGGGCTCTGGAAACACCATATATTTT. Amino acid sequence: CASSVGGGSGNTIYF. The gene calls are TRBV9 and TRBJ1-3; possible D gene TRBD1, 5 bases. The V end lost 0 bases, the J end lost 0 bases, and 7 bases lay between the germline ends. CDR1 SGDLS and CDR2 YYNGEE come from the germline V gene. CDR3 length: 15 amino acids.

This clone was seen only a few times. The same CDR3 can be traced to other DNA sequences in this sample. The rearrangement joins TRBV5-1 to TRBJ1-1; a possible D gene is TRBD1 (6 bases). The CDR3 totals 15 residues. CDR1 and CDR2 (germline): SGHRS, YFSETQ. Between the trimmed V and J ends, which lost 3 bases and 0 bases, there was a span of 12 bases. DNA for the CDR3: TGCGCCAGCAGCTCGTTACAGGGCTTGAACACTGAAGCTTTCTTT. Protein sequence: CASSSLQGLNTEAFF.

The genes are TRBV28 and TRBJ1-1, with 9 bases aligning to TRBD1. The length of the CDR3 is 15 residues. Looked up from germline, CDR1 is MDHEN and CDR2 is SYDVKM. Trimming took 3 bases from V and 3 from J; bases not matched to a gene: 5. Here the CDR3 reads CASSFPRDRDTEAFF. The CDR3 nucleotides read TGTGCCAGCAGTTTTCCCCGGGACAGGGACACTGAAGCTTTCTTT.

The chain uses TRBV27 and TRBJ1-5; no reliable D call. Germline values: CDR1 MNHEY, CDR2 SMNVEV (reference sequence). The CDR3 is made up of 14 amino acids. V was pared by 5 bases and J by 7 bases, with 15 bases between. This chain's CDR3 is CASSPQGVRQPQHF. The CDR3 DNA follows: TGTGCCAGCAGTCCCCAAGGCGTGCGGCAGCCCCAGCATTTT.

This clone was detected only once. The V gene is TRBV6-1, the J gene TRBJ2-3; TRBD2 agrees at 12 bases. Germline CDR1 MNHNS, CDR2 SASEGT. This CDR3 spans 15 amino acids. The V and J ends lost 6 bases and 3 bases, in that order; junction bases with no gene match: 4. The CDR3 region has the DNA TGTGCCAGCAGCTTGACTAGCGGGAGTACAGATACGCAGTATTTT. Translation: CASSLTSGSTDTQYF.

The chain recombines TRBV9 with TRBJ2-5; 14 nucleotides line up with TRBD2. The better agreement between TRBJ2-7 and the DNA end casts doubt on the J call. The germline V gene encodes CDR1 SGDLS and CDR2 YYNGEE. The CDR3 consists of 16 residues. CDR3 protein: CASSHGTSGGLYEQYF. The CDR3 nucleotides read TGTGCCAGCAGCCACGGGACTAGCGGGGGACTCTACGAGCAGTACTTC.

This chain connects TRBV27 to TRBJ2-7, with 7 bases that match TRBD2. Germline-derived CDR1 and CDR2 are MNHEY and SMNVEV (reference sequence). V was clipped by 6 bases and J by 4 bases; unmatched bases: 6. CDR3 length: 13 amino acids. The CDR3 DNA is TGTGCCAGCAGCCCTGGGGGGGTATACGAGCAGTACTTC. Translating gives CASSPGGVYEQYF.

V usage is TRBV27 and J usage is TRBJ1-1; tentatively, D is TRBD1 (6 bases). CDR3 length: 14 amino acids. Germline V CDR1 and CDR2: MNHEY, SMNVEV (reference sequence). Trimming removed 4 bases at V and 1 base at J, with 10 bases between. The CDR3 loop is CASSYKGQNTEAFF. The CDR3 region has the DNA TGTGCCAGCAGTTATAAGGGACAGAACACTGAAGCTTTCTTT.

This chain joins TRBV15 and TRBJ2-7, with 9 bases fitting TRBD1. Per the germline V gene, CDR1 is LNHNV and CDR2 is YYDKDF (reference sequence). The CDR3 is 14 amino acids. Unmatched junction bases numbered 2, after V lost 1 base and J lost 4 bases. Here the CDR3 reads CATSRGTGEYEQYF. CDR3 DNA: TGTGCCACCAGCAGAGGGACAGGGGAGTACGAGCAGTACTTC.

The chain has TRBV10-2 and TRBJ2-1, with 10 nucleotides matching TRBD1. The trim removed 6 bases at V and 5 bases at J, leaving 10 bases unmatched. This CDR3 contains 16 residues. CDR1 is WSHSY and CDR2 is SAAADI in the germline V gene. CDR3 in amino acids: CASRPPGQGYHNEQFF. CDR3 coding DNA: TGCGCCAGCAGGCCCCCGGGACAGGGGTACCACAATGAGCAGTTCTTC.

The chain carries TRBV19 and TRBJ1-5, with TRBD1 matching 11 bases. This CDR3 spans 17 amino acids. J gave up 6 bases and V 3 bases, and 10 bases lay outside the gene matches. Germline V gene sequence: CDR1 LNHDA, CDR2 SQIVND (reference sequence). The CDR3, as DNA: TGTGCCAGTAGTATTATCGGGCCGGGACAGGGGGTTCAGCCCCAGCATTTT. Translated, it gives CASSIIGPGQGVQPQHF.

The chain is built from TRBV7-9 and TRBJ2-1; 8 bases fit TRBD1. Germline V gene data show CDR1 as SEHNR and CDR2 as FQNEAQ (reference sequence). CDR3 length: 15 amino acids. V lost 5 bases, J lost 6 bases, and 9 bases stayed unmatched. The CDR3 DNA sequence: TGTGCCAGCAGCCGGACAGGGTCTTATGGCAATGAGCAGTTCTTC. Encoded protein: CASSRTGSYGNEQFF.

This clone was detected once. The J gene is TRBJ2-3, the V gene TRBV10-2; TRBD2 aligns across 9 bases. The V gene end was trimmed by 7 bases and the J gene end by 4 bases; junction bases not matched to a gene: 6. Germline CDR1 WSHSY, CDR2 SAAADI. The CDR3 has 14 residues. In DNA, the CDR3 is TGCGCCAGCACGATAAGCGGGGGGCCAGATACGCAGTATTTT. This codes for CASTISGGPDTQYF.

The CDR3 here is CASSLAFQPIFYEQYF. The CDR3, as DNA: TGTGCCAGCAGCCTCGCATTTCAACCCATTTTCTACGAGCAGTACTTC. The chain joins TRBV27 to TRBJ2-5; D is unclear. The J call may be in error: the DNA end matches TRBJ2-7 better. Germline loops: CDR1 MNHEY, CDR2 SMNVEV (reference sequence). The CDR3 runs 16 residues.

V is TRBV9 and J is TRBJ1-1; D gene unclear. The germline gives CDR1 SGDLS, CDR2 YYNGEE. This CDR3 has 14 residues. V dropped 3 bases and J dropped 3 bases, with 12 bases sitting between them. The CDR3 nucleotides are TGTGCCAGCAGCGAATCGGAGTCTCACACTGAAGCTTTCTTT. It codes for CASSESESHTEAFF.

This chain uses TRBV25-1 with TRBJ1-1; D is ambiguous. The V end lost 8 bases, the J end lost 1 base, and 14 bases lay between the germline ends. CDR3 length equals 14 residues. The germline gives CDR1 MGHDK, CDR2 SYGVNS. The CDR3 loop is CASRRAGGNTEAFF. The DNA of the CDR3 is TGTGCCAGCCGGCGGGCGGGAGGGAACACTGAAGCTTTCTTT.

This sequence joins TRBV4-1 and TRBJ1-2, with D possibly being TRBD1 (5 bases). CDR1 is MGHRA and CDR2 is YSYEKL in the germline V gene. V lost 1 base and J lost 12, with 15 bases in between. The CDR3 has 13 residues. The CDR3 region is CASSQGQGTPDTF. Here the CDR3 DNA reads TGCGCCAGCAGCCAAGGCCAGGGCACCCCCGACACCTTC.

The chain employs TRBV6-1 and TRBJ2-7; D might be TRBD2 (6 bases). V dropped 3 bases and J dropped 0 bases, with 9 bases sitting between them. This CDR3 has 14 amino acids. The V gene's germline CDR1 is MNHNS and CDR2 SASEGT. The CDR3 is CASSDRGYSYEQYF. In DNA, the CDR3 is TGTGCCAGCAGTGACCGGGGGTACTCCTACGAGCAGTACTTC.

CDR3 sequence: CASSSLPLAGGPETQYF. CDR3 nucleotides: TGTGCCAGCAGTTCCCTCCCCTTAGCGGGAGGGCCAGAGACCCAGTACTTC. This rearrangement joins TRBV27 to TRBJ2-5; TRBD2 matches 11 bases. Germline trimming cut 4 bases from V and 4 bases from J; bases unmatched to any gene: 11. The V gene's germline CDR1 is MNHEY and CDR2 SMNVEV (reference sequence). There are 17 residues in the CDR3.

This clone was seen once. The CDR3: CASSPGLAEYNEQFF. The CDR3 region has the DNA TGTGCCAGCAGCCCGGGACTAGCGGAATACAATGAGCAGTTCTTC. V and J are TRBV7-9 and TRBJ2-1, with TRBD2 matching over 11 bases. Trimming cost V 5 bases and J 4 bases; bases outside gene matches: 4. The germline V gene encodes CDR1 SEHNR and CDR2 FQNEAQ (reference sequence). This CDR3 region has 15 residues.